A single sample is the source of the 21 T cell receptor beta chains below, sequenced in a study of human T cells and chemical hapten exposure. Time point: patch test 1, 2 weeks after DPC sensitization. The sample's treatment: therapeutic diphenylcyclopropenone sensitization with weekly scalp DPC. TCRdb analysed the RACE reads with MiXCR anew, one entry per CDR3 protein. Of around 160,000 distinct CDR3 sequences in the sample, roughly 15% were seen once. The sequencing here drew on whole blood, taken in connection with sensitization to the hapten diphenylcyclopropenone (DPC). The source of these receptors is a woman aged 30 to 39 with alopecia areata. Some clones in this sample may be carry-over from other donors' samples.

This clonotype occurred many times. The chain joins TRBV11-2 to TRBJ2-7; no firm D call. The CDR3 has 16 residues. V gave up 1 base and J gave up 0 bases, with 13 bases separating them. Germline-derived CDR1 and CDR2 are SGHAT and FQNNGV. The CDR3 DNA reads TGTGCCAGCAGCTTAGGGGGATTTGGTATCTCCTACGAGCAGTACTTC. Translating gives CASSLGGFGISYEQYF.

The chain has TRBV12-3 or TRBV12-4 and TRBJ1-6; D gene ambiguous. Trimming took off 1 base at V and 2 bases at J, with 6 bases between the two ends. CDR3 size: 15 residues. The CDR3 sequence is CASSLVSAYNSPLHF. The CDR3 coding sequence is TGTGCCAGCAGTTTAGTTTCGGCCTATAATTCACCCCTCCACTTT.

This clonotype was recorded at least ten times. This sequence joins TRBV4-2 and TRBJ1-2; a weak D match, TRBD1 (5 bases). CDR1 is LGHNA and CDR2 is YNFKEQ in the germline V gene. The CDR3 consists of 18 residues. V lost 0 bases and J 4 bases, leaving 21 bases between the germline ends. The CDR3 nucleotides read TGTGCCAGCAGCCAAGATCACAGGCCCCCAACTTTATCCTATGGCTACACCTTC. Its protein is CASSQDHRPPTLSYGYTF.

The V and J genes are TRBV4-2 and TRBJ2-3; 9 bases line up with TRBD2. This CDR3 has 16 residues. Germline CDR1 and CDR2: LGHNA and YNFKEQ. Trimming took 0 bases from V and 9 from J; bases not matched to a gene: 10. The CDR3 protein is CASSQDLKLAGSTQYF. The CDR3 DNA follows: TGTGCCAGCAGCCAAGATCTGAAACTAGCGGGCTCGACGCAGTATTTT.

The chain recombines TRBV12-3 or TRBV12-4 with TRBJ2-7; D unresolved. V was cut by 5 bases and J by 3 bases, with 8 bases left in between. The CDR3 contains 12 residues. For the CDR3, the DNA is TGTGCCAGCAGTCGAAGTAACTACGAGCAGTACTTC. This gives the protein CASSRSNYEQYF.

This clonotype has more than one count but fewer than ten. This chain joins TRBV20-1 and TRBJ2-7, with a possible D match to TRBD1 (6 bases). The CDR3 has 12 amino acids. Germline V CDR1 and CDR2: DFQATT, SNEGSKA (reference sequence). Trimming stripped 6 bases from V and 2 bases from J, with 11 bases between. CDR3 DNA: TGCAGTGCCCCGGACAGTACCTACGAGCAGTACTTC. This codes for CSAPDSTYEQYF.

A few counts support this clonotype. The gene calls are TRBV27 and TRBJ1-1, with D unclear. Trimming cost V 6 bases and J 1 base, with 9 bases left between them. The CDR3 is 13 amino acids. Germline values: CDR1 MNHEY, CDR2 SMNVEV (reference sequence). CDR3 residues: CASRRVGNTEAFF. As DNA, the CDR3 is TGTGCCAGCAGAAGGGTTGGGAACACTGAAGCTTTCTTT.

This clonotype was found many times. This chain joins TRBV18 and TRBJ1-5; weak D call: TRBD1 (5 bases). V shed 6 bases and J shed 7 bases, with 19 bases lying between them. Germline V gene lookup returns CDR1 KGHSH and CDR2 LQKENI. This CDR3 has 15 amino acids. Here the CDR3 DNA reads TGTGCCAGCTCGTCCCTTGGGACGCTTGAACAGCCCCAGCATTTT. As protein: CASSSLGTLEQPQHF.

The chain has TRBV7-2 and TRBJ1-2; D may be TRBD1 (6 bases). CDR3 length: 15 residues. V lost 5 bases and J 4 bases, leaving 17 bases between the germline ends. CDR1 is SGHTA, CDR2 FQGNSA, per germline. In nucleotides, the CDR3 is TGTGCCAGCAGCCCCACCAGGGGAAATCCCTATGGCTACACCTTC. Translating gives CASSPTRGNPYGYTF.

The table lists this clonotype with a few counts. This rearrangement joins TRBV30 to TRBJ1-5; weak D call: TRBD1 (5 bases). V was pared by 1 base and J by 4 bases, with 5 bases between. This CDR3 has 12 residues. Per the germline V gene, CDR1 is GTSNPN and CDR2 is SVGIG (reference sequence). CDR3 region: CAWSGGNQPQHF. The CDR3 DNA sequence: TGTGCCTGGAGTGGGGGGAATCAGCCCCAGCATTTT. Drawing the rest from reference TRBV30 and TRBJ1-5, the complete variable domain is SQTIHQWPATLVQPVGSPLSLECTVEGTSNPNLYWYRQAAGRGLQLLFYSVGIGQISSEVPQNLSASRPQDRQFILSSKKLLLSDSGFYLCAWSGGNQPQHFGDGTRLSIL.

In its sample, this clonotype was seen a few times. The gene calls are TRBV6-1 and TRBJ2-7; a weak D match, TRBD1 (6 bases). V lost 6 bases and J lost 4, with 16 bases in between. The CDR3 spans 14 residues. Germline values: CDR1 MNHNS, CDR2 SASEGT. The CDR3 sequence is CASRGQPEPYEQYF. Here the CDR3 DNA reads TGTGCCAGCAGAGGACAGCCCGAGCCATACGAGCAGTACTTC.

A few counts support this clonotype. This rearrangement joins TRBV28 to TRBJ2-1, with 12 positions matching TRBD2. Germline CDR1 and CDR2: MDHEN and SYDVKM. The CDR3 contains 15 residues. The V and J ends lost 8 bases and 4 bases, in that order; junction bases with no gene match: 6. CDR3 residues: CASLAGGPQYNEQFF. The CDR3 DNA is TGTGCCAGCCTAGCGGGGGGGCCCCAATACAATGAGCAGTTCTTC.

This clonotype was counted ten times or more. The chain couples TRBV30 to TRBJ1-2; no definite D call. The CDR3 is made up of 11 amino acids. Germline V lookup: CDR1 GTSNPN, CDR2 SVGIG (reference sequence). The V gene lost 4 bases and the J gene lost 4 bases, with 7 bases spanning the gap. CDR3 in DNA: TGTGCCTGGACAGCCCTCTATGGCTACACCTTC. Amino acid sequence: CAWTALYGYTF. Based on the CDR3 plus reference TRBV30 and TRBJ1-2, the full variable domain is SQTIHQWPATLVQPVGSPLSLECTVEGTSNPNLYWYRQAAGRGLQLLFYSVGIGQISSEVPQNLSASRPQDRQFILSSKKLLLSDSGFYLCAWTALYGYTFGSGTRLTVV.

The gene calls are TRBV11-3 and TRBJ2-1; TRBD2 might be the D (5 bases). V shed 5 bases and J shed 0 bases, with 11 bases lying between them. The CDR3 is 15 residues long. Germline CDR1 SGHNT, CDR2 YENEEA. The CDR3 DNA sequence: TGTGCCAGCAGCAGAGCCCGGGACTCCTACAATGAGCAGTTCTTC. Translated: CASSRARDSYNEQFF. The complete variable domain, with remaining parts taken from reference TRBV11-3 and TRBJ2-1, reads EAGVVQSPRYKIIEKKQPVAFWCNPISGHNTLYWYLQNLGQGPELLIRYENEEAVDDSQLPKDRFSAERLKGVDSTLKIQPAELGDSAVYLCASSRARDSYNEQFFGPGTRLTVL.

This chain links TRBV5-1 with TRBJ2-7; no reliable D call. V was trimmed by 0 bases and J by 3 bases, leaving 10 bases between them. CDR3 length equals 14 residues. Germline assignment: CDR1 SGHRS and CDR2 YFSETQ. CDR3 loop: CASSLVSGNYEQYF. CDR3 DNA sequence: TGCGCCAGCAGCTTGGTTTCAGGAAACTACGAGCAGTACTTC.

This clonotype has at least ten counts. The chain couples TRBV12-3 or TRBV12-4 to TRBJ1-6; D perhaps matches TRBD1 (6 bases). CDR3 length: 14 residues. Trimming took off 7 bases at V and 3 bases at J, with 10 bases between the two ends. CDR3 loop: CASKRDNYNSPLHF. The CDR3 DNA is TGTGCCAGCAAGCGGGACAACTATAATTCACCCCTCCACTTT.

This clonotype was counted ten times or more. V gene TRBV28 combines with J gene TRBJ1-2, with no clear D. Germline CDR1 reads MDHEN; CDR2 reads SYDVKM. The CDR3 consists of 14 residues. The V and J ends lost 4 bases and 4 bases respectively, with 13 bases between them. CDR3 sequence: CASSSDTLSYGYTF. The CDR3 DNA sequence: TGTGCCAGCAGTTCAGACACCCTTTCCTATGGCTACACCTTC.

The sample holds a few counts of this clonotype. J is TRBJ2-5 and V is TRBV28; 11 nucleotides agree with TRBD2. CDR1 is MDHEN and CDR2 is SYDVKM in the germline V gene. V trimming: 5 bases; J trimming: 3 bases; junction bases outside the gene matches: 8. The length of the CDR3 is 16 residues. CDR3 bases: TGTGCCAGCAGTCGCTTTGGGACTAGCGGTGAAGAGACCCAGTACTTC. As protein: CASSRFGTSGEETQYF.

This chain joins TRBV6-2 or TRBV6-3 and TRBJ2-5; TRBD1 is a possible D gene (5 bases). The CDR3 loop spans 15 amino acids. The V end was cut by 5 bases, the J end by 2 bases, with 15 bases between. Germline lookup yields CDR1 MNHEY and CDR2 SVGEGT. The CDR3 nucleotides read TGTGCCAGCAGTCAACGACAGAGCCGACAAGAGACCCAGTACTTC. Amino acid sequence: CASSQRQSRQETQYF.

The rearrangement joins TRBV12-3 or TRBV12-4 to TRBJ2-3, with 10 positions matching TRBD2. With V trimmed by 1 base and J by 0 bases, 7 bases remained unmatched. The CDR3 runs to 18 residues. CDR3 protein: CASSLVAGGTISTDTQYF. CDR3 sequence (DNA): TGTGCCAGCAGTTTAGTAGCGGGGGGTACCATTAGCACAGATACGCAGTATTTT.

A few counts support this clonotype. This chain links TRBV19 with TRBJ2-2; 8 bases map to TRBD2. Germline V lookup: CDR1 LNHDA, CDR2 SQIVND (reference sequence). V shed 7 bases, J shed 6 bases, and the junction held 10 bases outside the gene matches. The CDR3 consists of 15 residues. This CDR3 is CASIGRTSIAGELFF. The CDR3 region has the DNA TGTGCCAGTATCGGAAGGACTAGCATCGCCGGGGAGCTGTTTTTT. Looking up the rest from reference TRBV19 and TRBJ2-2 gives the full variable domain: DGGITQSPKYLFRKEGQNVTLSCEQNLNHDAMYWYRQDPGQGLRLIYYSQIVNDFQKGDIAEGYSVSREKKESFPLTVTSAQKNPTAFYLCASIGRTSIAGELFFGEGSRLTVL.